The clone carrying this TCR beta chain was observed at least ten times. The antigen is not known. This CDR3 spans 17 amino acids. Germline V gene data show CDR1 as MNHNY and CDR2 as SVGAGI (reference sequence). Germline trimming cut 2 bases from V and 0 bases from J; bases unmatched to any gene: 9. This sample is part of a study of neurological immune-mediated disorders. Points from the study as a whole: In HTLV-1-associated myelopathy, TCR clonal expansion was greatest, and in multiple sclerosis it was least, below healthy controls.

5'RACE employing 10-nucleotide random UMIs yielded the cDNA. TCRdb independently ran MiXCR on the 5' RACE reads; one entry per CDR3 protein. This sample has 74,000 or so distinct CDR3 sequences, with roughly 9.5% found just once. This clonotype originated in a man aged 45-60 years in good health. The rearrangement links TRBV6-6 to TRBJ1-2; 7 nucleotides align to TRBD1. Sequenced sample: PBMCs. Here the CDR3 reads CASSYPPTGTANYGYTF. Written as DNA, the CDR3 is TGTGCCAGCAGTTACCCCCCGACAGGGACCGCTAACTATGGCTACACCTTC.